A selection of T cell receptor beta chains follows, all from one sample in a study of siplizumab effects on memory and regulatory T cells. Profiled with immunoSEQ multiplex PCR; TCRdb holds only in-frame clones, not every one. The profile shows 100,000 or so clones, approximately 94% of them singletons. The sequenced sample was CD4+ T cells sorted from blood. The source of these receptors is a human donor in good health. Each CDR3 is given with its conserved first and last residue. The D gene is left open where the match is weak. Size is stated for part of the rows, as once, few or many counts, or as a class when the clone is expanded.

d_call	v_call	clone_size	j_call	cdr3_nt	cdr3_aa
NA	TRBV7-9	NA	TRBJ1-3	TGTGCCAGCAGCTTAGGGGTTTCAGGAAACACCATATATTTT	CASSLGVSGNTIYF
TRBD1	TRBV13	NA	TRBJ1-1	TGTGCCAGCAGCGCCGACAGGGGGCGCCGGACTGAAGCTTTCTTT	CASSADRGRRTEAFF
NA	TRBV5-1	once	TRBJ2-3	TGCGCCAGCAGCCTTCCGGGGCAATCCACAGATACGCAGTATTTT	CASSLPGQSTDTQYF
NA	TRBV19	NA	TRBJ1-6	TGTGCCAGTAGTATAGTAGGGTTCAATTCACCCCTCCACTTT	CASSIVGFNSPLHF
NA	TRBV30	NA	TRBJ2-5	TGTGCCTGGAGAAGTGGACAAACCGAGGGGGAGACCCAGTACTTC	CAWRSGQTEGETQYF
NA	TRBV19	NA	TRBJ1-2	TGTGCCAGTAGTTCGCTCGGACTGCCCCGTGGACATGGCTACACCTTC	CASSSLGLPRGHGYTF
NA	TRBV6-1	NA	TRBJ1-1	TGTGCCAGCAACAAAGAACTAGGGGGGCGAACTTTCTTT	CASNKELGGRTFF
TRBD1	TRBV5-1	NA	TRBJ2-7	TGCGCCAGCAGCTTGGGGACAGGGGTGTATATCGAGCAGTACTTC	CASSLGTGVYIEQYF
NA	TRBV7-9	NA	TRBJ1-3	TGTGCCAGCAGCTTATTAAGCTCTGGAAACACCATATATTTT	CASSLLSSGNTIYF
NA	TRBV4-1	NA	TRBJ2-7	TGCGCCAGCAGCCAAGATCGGGCAGGAGGCTACGAGCAGTACTTC	CASSQDRAGGYEQYF
NA	TRBV18	NA	TRBJ2-7	TGTGCCAGCTCCCCCGGGGGTATTCCCTACGAGCAGTACTTC	CASSPGGIPYEQYF
NA	TRBV4-1	NA	TRBJ2-7	TGCGCCAGCAGCCAAGGGACCGTTCTGTACGAGCAGTACTTC	CASSQGTVLYEQYF
TRBD2	TRBV5-1	NA	TRBJ2-1	TGCGCCAGCAGCTTGGTTGTAGCGGGAGGCTACAATGAGCAGTTCTTC	CASSLVVAGGYNEQFF
NA	TRBV30	NA	TRBJ2-5	TGTGCCTGGAGTGACAACCAAGAGACCCAGTACTTC	CAWSDNQETQYF
NA	TRBV18	NA	TRBJ2-5	TGTGCCAGCTCACCGGGACCCTACCCCCAAGAGACCCAGTACTTC	CASSPGPYPQETQYF
NA	TRBV9	NA	TRBJ2-1	TGTGCCAGCAGCGCCGTGGGGGGGGCACGCAATGAGCAGTTCTTC	CASSAVGGARNEQFF
TRBD2	TRBV7-9	NA	TRBJ2-3	TGTGCCAGCAGCCCCTTAGCGGGAGGGCCAGATACGCAGTATTTT	CASSPLAGGPDTQYF
TRBD1	TRBV18	NA	TRBJ1-2	TGTGCCAGCTCCCTCGGACAGGCCAACTATGGCTACACCTTC	CASSLGQANYGYTF
NA	TRBV5-1	NA	TRBJ2-7	TGCGCCAGCAGCTTGAACCCACAGGGACACTACGAGCAGTACTTC	CASSLNPQGHYEQYF
NA	TRBV30	NA	TRBJ2-3	TGTGCCTGGAGAGGCCGGGGCACAGATACGCAGTATTTT	CAWRGRGTDTQYF
NA	TRBV4-1	NA	TRBJ1-2	TGCGCCAGCAGCCAAACCGGGACTATTAACTATGGCTACACCTTC	CASSQTGTINYGYTF
TRBD2	TRBV28	NA	TRBJ2-7	TGTGCCAGCAGCAACGATCTGGGACTAGCGGGAGGTATTGGGGAGCAGTACTTC	CASSNDLGLAGGIGEQYF
NA	TRBV19	NA	TRBJ2-3	TGTGCCAGTAGTATCGGGATAGATACGCAGTATTTT	CASSIGIDTQYF
NA	TRBV11-2	NA	TRBJ1-2	TGTGCCAGCAGCTTAGACCGGGACGGTGGCTACACCTTC	CASSLDRDGGYTF
NA	TRBV30	NA	TRBJ1-6	TGTGCCTGGAGTGTACAGGTAGCCCTCCACTTT	CAWSVQVALHF
TRBD1	TRBV6-5	NA	TRBJ2-3	TGTGCCAGCAGTTACGGGACAGGGTCAGATACGCAGTATTTT	CASSYGTGSDTQYF
NA	TRBV25-1	NA	TRBJ1-5	TGTGCCAGCAGTGACCGTAAGAACAATCAGCCCCAGCATTTT	CASSDRKNNQPQHF
TRBD2	TRBV5-4	NA	TRBJ2-5	TGTGCCAGCAGCTTGGAGACTAGCGTCCAAGAGACCCAGTACTTC	CASSLETSVQETQYF
NA	TRBV9	NA	TRBJ2-3	TGTGCCAGCAGTCAGGGGACAGATACGCAGTATTTT	CASSQGTDTQYF
NA	TRBV14	NA	TRBJ2-1	TGTGCCAGCAGCTCCGGACGGTGGGCCTACAATGAGCAGTTCTTC	CASSSGRWAYNEQFF
NA	TRBV19	NA	TRBJ2-2	TGTGCCAGTAGACCTCTGGCAGGGTTCACCGGGGAGCTGTTTTTT	CASRPLAGFTGELFF
NA	TRBV30	NA	TRBJ1-6	TGTGCCTGGAGTGTGGGGGTCACCACCTTTAATTCACCCCTCCACTTT	CAWSVGVTTFNSPLHF
TRBD1	TRBV7-2	NA	TRBJ1-6	TGTGCCAGCAGCCCAACAGGGGGTCGAGATTCACCCCTCCACTTT	CASSPTGGRDSPLHF
NA	TRBV30	NA	TRBJ2-1	TGTGCCTGGAAAGACACGAGTGGTGAGCAGTTCTTC	CAWKDTSGEQFF
TRBD2	TRBV6-5	NA	TRBJ2-5	TGTGCCAGCAGTTACTCGGGGTTGGGAGGGGAGACCCAGTACTTC	CASSYSGLGGETQYF
NA	TRBV11-2	NA	TRBJ2-5	TGTGCCAGCAGCAACCGCCCGGAACGGGCTCGCGGGGAGACCCAGTACTTC	CASSNRPERARGETQYF
NA	TRBV6-1	NA	TRBJ1-2	TGTGCCAGCAGTGAGAGGCAGCCTCCTAACTATGGCTACACCTTC	CASSERQPPNYGYTF
TRBD1	TRBV19	once	TRBJ1-5	TGTGCCAGTGGGGACAGGGCATATCAGCCCCAGCATTTT	CASGDRAYQPQHF
TRBD1	TRBV7-9	once	TRBJ1-1	TGTGCCAGCACCGGACAGGGGGCGACTGAAGCTTTCTTT	CASTGQGATEAFF
TRBD1	TRBV2	NA	TRBJ2-7	TGTGCAAGTGAGGGGACAGCAGGACGCGAGCAGTACTTC	CASEGTAGREQYF
TRBD2	TRBV6-1	NA	TRBJ2-3	TGTGCCAGCGGACGGGGGGGGTTAACAGATACGCAGTATTTT	CASGRGGLTDTQYF
NA	TRBV5-1	NA	TRBJ1-2	TGCGCCAGCAGCTTGGCTCACAGGGATGGGGGCTACACCTTC	CASSLAHRDGGYTF
NA	TRBV7-3	NA	TRBJ2-5	TGTGCCAGCAGCCCGAGGGTGGGAGAGACCCAGTACTTC	CASSPRVGETQYF
TRBD1	TRBV5-1	NA	TRBJ2-7	TGCGCCAGCAGCTCTGGGACAGGGGTGTACGAGCAGTACTTC	CASSSGTGVYEQYF
NA	TRBV5-1	NA	TRBJ2-5	TGCGCCAGCAGTGGGCTTAACGAGGAGACCCAGTACTTC	CASSGLNEETQYF
NA	TRBV15	NA	TRBJ1-1	TGTGCCACCAGCAGGCCCTCTGGGCAGGGCACTGAAGCTTTCTTT	CATSRPSGQGTEAFF
TRBD2	TRBV11-3	once	TRBJ2-7	TGTGCCAGCAGCCGGACTAGCGGACTACACTACGAGCAGTACTTC	CASSRTSGLHYEQYF
NA	TRBV6-4	NA	TRBJ1-2	TGTGCCAGCAGTGACGACCCATTCTCTCGAGGCTACACCTTC	CASSDDPFSRGYTF
TRBD2	TRBV5-1	NA	TRBJ2-7	TGCGCCAGCAGCATGGGGACTACCTACTCCTACGAGCAGTACTTC	CASSMGTTYSYEQYF
TRBD2	TRBV4-1	NA	TRBJ2-3	TGCGCCAGCAGCCAAGATGCTAGCGGGAGTTCAGATACGCAGTATTTT	CASSQDASGSSDTQYF
TRBD1	TRBV9	NA	TRBJ1-1	TGTGCCAGCAGCGCTACGACAGGGGTCACTGAAGCTTTCTTT	CASSATTGVTEAFF
NA	TRBV6-1	NA	TRBJ1-3	TGTGCCAGCAGACGCGACAACTCTGGAAACACCATATATTTT	CASRRDNSGNTIYF